The 31 T cell receptor beta chains given below trace back to one sample, sequenced in a study of cytomegalovirus exposure and HLA in healthy donors. The PCR used 60 Vbeta and 13 Jbeta primers. Some clones are missing from TCRdb's copy, which holds only in-frame ones; the method was immunoSEQ multiplex PCR. In the table there are some 180,000 clones, about 77% of which are singletons. Source material: PBMCs. The receptors stem from a young woman in good health and CMV-seropositive.

V gene TRBV19 combines with J gene TRBJ2-7, with 10 bases identical to TRBD1. The germline V gene encodes CDR1 LNHDA and CDR2 SQIVND (reference sequence). Trimming took 0 bases from V and 4 from J; bases not matched to a gene: 6. This CDR3 spans 16 amino acids. The CDR3 DNA follows: TGTGCCAGTAGTATAGATCTTGGGACAGGGGAATACGAGCAGTACTTC. This encodes CASSIDLGTGEYEQYF.

This chain links TRBV2 with TRBJ1-5; 8 bases fit TRBD1. This CDR3 is built from 13 residues. CDR1 and CDR2 from the germline V gene are SNHLY and FYNNEI. V dropped 6 bases and J dropped 3; count of bases not matched to a gene: 1. CDR3 in amino acids: CASRGQVNQPQHF. In nucleotides, the CDR3 is TGTGCCAGCAGGGGACAGGTCAATCAGCCCCAGCATTTT.

This clone has just a few counts. The DNA of the CDR3 is TGTGCCAGCAGCTTGGGACAGGGACACCAGCCCCAGCATTTT. This sequence encodes CASSLGQGHQPQHF. V and J are TRBV2 and TRBJ1-5, with 9 bases matching TRBD1. Germline loops: CDR1 SNHLY, CDR2 FYNNEI. J lost 7 bases, V lost 6 bases, and 7 bases had no gene match. This CDR3 comprises 14 residues.

This chain connects TRBV2 to TRBJ1-5; tentatively, D is TRBD1 (5 bases). The V and J ends lost 6 bases and 4 bases respectively, with 16 bases between them. CDR1 SNHLY and CDR2 FYNNEI come from the germline V gene. This CDR3 is 15 amino acids long. The CDR3 spells CASRAGGGRNQPQHF. The CDR3 DNA is TGTGCCAGCAGGGCCGGGGGGGGACGGAATCAGCCCCAGCATTTT.

The gene calls are TRBV29-1 and TRBJ2-7; the match to TRBD1 covers 9 bases. Germline CDR1 reads SQVTM; CDR2 reads ANQGSEA. There are 13 residues in the CDR3. V lost 6 bases and J lost 3; bases outside the gene matches: 6. The CDR3 nucleotides are TGCAGCGTCGGGACAGGGATTTACTACGAGCAGTACTTC. It yields the protein CSVGTGIYYEQYF.

This clone was seen a few times. J is TRBJ2-5 and V is TRBV6-5; 8 nucleotides line up with TRBD2. The CDR3 is 16 amino acids. J was trimmed by 5 bases and V by 4 bases; bases with no gene match: 12. Germline V CDR1 and CDR2: MNHEY, SVGAGI. The CDR3 is CASSSLAAGGSETQYF. Here the CDR3 DNA reads TGTGCCAGCAGTTCCCTTGCTGCGGGGGGTTCCGAGACCCAGTACTTC.

This clone was recorded once. V is TRBV2 and J is TRBJ2-3; 7 positions match TRBD1. The length of the CDR3 is 14 residues. Germline CDR1 and CDR2: SNHLY and FYNNEI. The ends lost 8 bases at V and 5 bases at J; junction bases unmatched: 10. CDR3 sequence (DNA): TGTGCCAGCTCCTCACAGGGGCGAGGAGATACGCAGTATTTT. Its protein is CASSSQGRGDTQYF.

The V call is TRBV5-4, the J call TRBJ1-4; 9 bases agree with TRBD1. CDR1 SGHNT and CDR2 YYREEE come from the germline V gene (reference sequence). The CDR3 runs 15 residues. The J segment lost 7 bases and the V segment lost 4 bases, leaving 8 bases of the junction unmatched. The CDR3 DNA reads as TGTGCCAGCAGCATGTCGAGGACAGGGGCTGAAAAACTGTTTTTT. Its translation is CASSMSRTGAEKLFF.

The genes are TRBV7-2 and TRBJ2-3; D not certain. Germline CDR1 SGHTA, CDR2 FQGNSA. The CDR3 sequence is 13 residues long. V was trimmed by 5 bases and J by 2 bases, leaving 8 bases between them. This CDR3 reads CASSTEPTDTQYF. In DNA form, the CDR3 reads TGTGCCAGCAGCACTGAGCCCACAGATACGCAGTATTTT.

Only a few counts were recorded for this clone. V gene TRBV5-4 combines with J gene TRBJ2-2; D might be TRBD2 (5 bases). Germline assignment: CDR1 SGHNT and CDR2 YYREEE (reference sequence). This CDR3 contains 15 residues. V was pared by 4 bases and J by 0 bases, with 10 bases between. The CDR3: CASSNGLANTGELFF. CDR3 in DNA: TGTGCCAGCAGCAACGGACTGGCGAACACCGGGGAGCTGTTTTTT.

CDR3 coding DNA: TGTGCCAGCAGTGAGGTACTCGGGAGCTCCTATAATTCACCCCTCCACTTT. This sequence encodes CASSEVLGSSYNSPLHF. The chain recombines TRBV25-1 with TRBJ1-6, with D hard to call. V dropped 3 bases and J dropped 0 bases, with 12 bases sitting between them. Germline lookup yields CDR1 MGHDK and CDR2 SYGVNS. There are 17 residues in the CDR3.

Only a few counts were recorded for this clone. V and J are TRBV7-8 and TRBJ2-2; no clear D gene. Trimming stripped 7 bases from V and 6 bases from J, with 12 bases between. Germline V gene lookup returns CDR1 SGHVS and CDR2 FQNEAQ. CDR3 length: 13 amino acids. CDR3 DNA: TGTGCCAGCACCTTGCCAACACCCGGGGAGCTGTTTTTT. Translated: CASTLPTPGELFF. The full variable domain, with the rest looked up from reference TRBV7-8 and TRBJ2-2, is GAGVSQSPRYKVAKRGQDVALRCDPISGHVSLFWYQQALGQGPEFLTYFQNEAQLDKSGLPSDRFFAERPEGSVSTLKIQRTQQEDSAVYLCASTLPTPGELFFGEGSRLTVL.

The chain carries TRBV19 and TRBJ1-5, with 9 bases aligning to TRBD1. V gave up 7 bases and J gave up 8 bases; unmatched junction bases: 9. Looked up from germline, CDR1 is LNHDA and CDR2 is SQIVND (reference sequence). CDR3 length: 14 residues. The CDR3 coding sequence is TGTGCCAGTACCGGGACAGGGAGTCGGAAGCCCCAGCATTTT. Its protein product is CASTGTGSRKPQHF.

This clone appeared once. The chain uses TRBV9 and TRBJ1-1; a possible D gene is TRBD1 (5 bases). Trimming removed 4 bases from V and 4 bases from J, with 20 bases in between. Germline CDR1 SGDLS, CDR2 YYNGEE. The CDR3 runs to 16 residues. The DNA of the CDR3 is TGTGCCAGCAGCCCAAGCGGGGGGATAGAAGGCACTGAAGCTTTCTTT. Protein product: CASSPSGGIEGTEAFF.

The J gene is TRBJ2-1, the V gene TRBV10-2; TRBD2 matches 8 bases. Germline CDR1 reads WSHSY; CDR2 reads SAAADI. J was trimmed by 8 bases and V by 2 bases; bases with no gene match: 11. CDR3 size: 16 residues. The CDR3 region has the DNA TGCGCCAGCAGTGAGAACCCTGCGGGGGGTGGCTATGAGCAGTTCTTC. This encodes CASSENPAGGGYEQFF.

The gene calls are TRBV28 and TRBJ1-1, with a tentative D call TRBD1 (5 bases). CDR1 and CDR2 (germline): MDHEN, SYDVKM. The CDR3 covers 13 residues. V gave up 4 bases and J gave up 2 bases, with 8 bases separating them. The CDR3 DNA follows: TGTGCCAGCAGTTCCGACAGAAACACTGAAGCTTTCTTT. Its translation: CASSSDRNTEAFF.

The gene calls are TRBV7-9 and TRBJ2-7, with D tentatively TRBD1 (5 bases). CDR3 size: 14 residues. Germline V gene data show CDR1 as SEHNR and CDR2 as FQNEAQ (reference sequence). Trimming took off 5 bases at V and 9 bases at J, with 20 bases between the two ends. The chain's CDR3 is CASSASDGASGQYF. The CDR3 DNA reads as TGTGCCAGCAGCGCCTCTGATGGGGCCTCGGGGCAGTACTTC. Based on the CDR3 plus reference TRBV7-9 and TRBJ2-7, the full variable domain is DTGVSQNPRHKITKRGQNVTFRCDPISEHNRLYWYRQTLGQGPEFLTYFQNEAQLEKSRLLSDRFSAERPKGSFSTLEIQRTEQGDSAMYLCASSASDGASGQYFGPGTRLTVT.

The V gene is TRBV9, the J gene TRBJ2-3; D might be TRBD2 (5 bases). From germline, CDR1 is SGDLS and CDR2 YYNGEE. V gave up 2 bases and J gave up 4 bases, with 17 bases separating them. The CDR3 has 16 amino acids. CDR3 coding DNA: TGTGCCAGCAGCGTCACGCCCCAACTAGTTTCAGATACGCAGTATTTT. Its protein product is CASSVTPQLVSDTQYF.

The V and J genes are TRBV7-2 and TRBJ2-2, with 9 bases identical to TRBD1. The CDR3 has 16 amino acids. Losses at the gene ends were 5 bases for V and 2 bases for J; bases not matched to a gene: 6. Germline CDR1 and CDR2: SGHTA and FQGNSA. This chain's CDR3 is CASSRPGQGNTGELFF. CDR3 DNA: TGTGCCAGCAGCAGGCCGGGACAGGGAAACACCGGGGAGCTGTTTTTT.

The rearrangement uses TRBV27 and TRBJ2-7; 8 bases align to TRBD1. There are 15 residues in the CDR3. From germline, CDR1 is MNHEY and CDR2 SMNVEV (reference sequence). With 3 bases clipped from V and 2 bases from J, the junction kept 6 bases outside the gene matches. CDR3 bases: TGTGCCAGCAGTTTTACAGGACAGGGAACCTACGAGCAGTACTTC. It specifies CASSFTGQGTYEQYF.

This clone was seen a few times. This sequence joins TRBV4-3 and TRBJ2-2; D uncertain. The germline V gene has CDR1 LGHNA and CDR2 YSLEER. V lost 2 bases, J lost 6 bases, and 13 bases lay in between. The CDR3 length is 15 residues. The CDR3 spells CASSQTEYVAGELFF. The CDR3 nucleotides read TGCGCCAGCAGCCAAACAGAGTATGTGGCCGGGGAGCTGTTTTTT.

This rearrangement joins TRBV7-6 to TRBJ1-6; no clear D. Germline V CDR1 and CDR2: SGHVS, FNYEAQ. V was clipped by 2 bases and J by 10 bases, with 9 bases between them. This CDR3 comprises 13 residues. The CDR3 loop reads CASSLSAGSPLHF. For the CDR3, the DNA is TGTGCCAGCAGCTTATCCGCCGGGTCACCCCTCCACTTT.

This sequence joins TRBV30 and TRBJ2-7; 15 nucleotides line up with TRBD2. V lost 0 bases, J lost 4 bases, and 7 bases stayed unmatched. The CDR3 spans 17 residues. Germline V CDR1 and CDR2: GTSNPN, SVGIG (reference sequence). CDR3 residues: CAWSVQRTSGGAYEQYF. The CDR3 nucleotides read TGTGCCTGGAGTGTACAAAGGACTAGCGGGGGGGCGTACGAGCAGTACTTC.

The chain links TRBV6-5 to TRBJ2-7, with 9 bases lining up with TRBD1. V lost 5 bases to trimming and J lost 3 bases; unmatched junction nucleotides: 8. Germline V gene sequence: CDR1 MNHEY, CDR2 SVGAGI. CDR3 length equals 15 residues. The CDR3 spells CASSTDRGVIYEQYF. The CDR3 DNA reads TGTGCCAGCAGTACCGACAGGGGGGTAATCTACGAGCAGTACTTC.

The sample holds a few counts of this clone. The same CDR3 arises from other DNA sequences in this sample as well. The chain combines TRBV5-1 with TRBJ2-7; 10 nucleotides agree with TRBD1. This CDR3 is built from 13 residues. Germline V CDR1 and CDR2: SGHRS, YFSETQ. Germline trimming cut 5 bases from V and 4 bases from J; bases unmatched to any gene: 3. CDR3 amino acids: CASRAGQGYEQYF. As DNA, the CDR3 is TGCGCCAGCAGGGCGGGACAGGGGTACGAGCAGTACTTC.

This clone was seen a few times. The rearrangement links TRBV28 to TRBJ1-2; D is possibly TRBD1 (5 bases). There are 11 residues in the CDR3. The germline V gene encodes CDR1 MDHEN and CDR2 SYDVKM. Trimming removed 8 bases at V and 4 bases at J, with 8 bases between. CDR3 in amino acids: CASGGVYGYTF. CDR3 sequence (DNA): TGTGCCAGCGGGGGGGTCTATGGCTACACCTTC.

The chain uses TRBV15 and TRBJ2-5; 16 bases map to TRBD2. V lost 0 bases to trimming and J lost 5 bases; unmatched junction nucleotides: 9. The CDR3 is 19 amino acids. Germline-derived CDR1 and CDR2 are LNHNV and YYDKDF (reference sequence). The CDR3 bases are TGTGCCACCAGCAGAGATCGGGGACTAGCGGGGGGGCGGTGGGAGACCCAGTACTTC. Translation: CATSRDRGLAGGRWETQYF.

The chain employs TRBV5-6 and TRBJ2-7; tentative D call: TRBD1 (6 bases). V gave up 4 bases and J gave up 3 bases, with 11 bases separating them. Per germline, CDR1 SGHDT and CDR2 YYEEEE. This CDR3 has 13 residues. The CDR3 spells CASSLAGVYEQYF. Here the CDR3 DNA reads TGTGCCAGCAGCCTGGCAGGGGTCTACGAGCAGTACTTC.

The V call is TRBV2, the J call TRBJ2-7; no firm D call. CDR3 length equals 10 residues. Trimming shortened V by 10 bases and J by 0 bases, and 4 bases separated the two germline ends. Germline V lookup: CDR1 SNHLY, CDR2 FYNNEI. DNA for the CDR3: TGTGCCACCCGCTCCTACGAGCAGTACTTC. Protein sequence: CATRSYEQYF.

The chain carries TRBV9 and TRBJ2-1; TRBD2 aligns across 10 bases. This CDR3 spans 15 amino acids. The germline CDR1 and CDR2 sequences are SGDLS and YYNGEE. V shed 3 bases, J shed 3 bases, and the junction held 3 bases outside the gene matches. The CDR3: CASSAPSGGYNEQFF. Written as DNA, the CDR3 is TGTGCCAGCAGCGCGCCTAGCGGGGGCTACAATGAGCAGTTCTTC. The full variable domain, rest sourced from reference TRBV9 and TRBJ2-1, is DSGVTQTPKHLITATGQRVTLRCSPRSGDLSVYWYQQSLDQGLQFLIQYYNGEERAKGNILERFSAQQFPDLHSELNLSSLELGDSALYFCASSAPSGGYNEQFFGPGTRLTVL.

This rearrangement joins TRBV7-9 to TRBJ2-5, with D perhaps TRBD2 (5 bases). The tail of the sequence fits TRBJ2-7 better, so the J call may be wrong. This CDR3 comprises 14 residues. CDR1 is SEHNR, CDR2 FQNEAQ, per germline (reference sequence). CDR3 coding DNA: TGTGCCAGCAGCCCAGCGGACGTTTCCTACGAGCAGTACTTC. Translated, it gives CASSPADVSYEQYF.